This TCR beta chain was sequenced for a study of T cell responses to AZD1222 COVID-19 vaccine. Notes on this clone: What it binds is unknown.

With 4 bases removed from V and 1 base from J, the gap between germline ends came to 5 bases. Per germline, CDR1 SGDLS and CDR2 YYNGEE. The CDR3 has 12 amino acids. Study-level results: An increase in Spike-specific TCR breadth and depth was observed after two AZD1222 doses.

Method: immunoSEQ multiplex PCR; TCRdb's copy keeps in-frame clones and lacks some. The sample lists 90,000 to 100,000 clones; 87% were seen once. This rearrangement joins TRBV9 to TRBJ1-2; no clear D gene. The source was peripheral blood, collected on day 0 of AZD1222 vaccination. The origin of this receptor is an adult in good health. CDR3 sequence: CASSPDNYGYTF. CDR3 sequence (DNA): TGTGCCAGCAGCCCCGATAACTATGGCTACACCTTC.